The next 5 T cell receptor beta chains were all read from a single sample in a study of human T cells and chemical hapten exposure. One entry per CDR3 protein results from TCRdb running MiXCR on the RACE reads. The table shows about 190,000 distinct CDR3 sequences, with approximately 26% occurring only once. Specified time point: patch test 3, about 24 weeks after DPC sensitization. The treatment here: therapeutic diphenylcyclopropenone sensitization with weekly scalp DPC. The sequencing here drew on whole blood, taken in connection with sensitization to the hapten diphenylcyclopropenone (DPC). These receptors were obtained from a woman between 35 and 50 years old with alopecia areata. Some clones in this sample may be carry-over from other donors' samples.

This clonotype was observed a few times. The chain links TRBV28 to TRBJ1-2, with 7 bases identical to TRBD1. The CDR3 sequence is 14 residues long. Trimming took 5 bases from V and 4 from J; bases not matched to a gene: 7. Germline V gene data show CDR1 as MDHEN and CDR2 as SYDVKM. As DNA, the CDR3 is TGTGCCAGCAGTCTAGCGACAGGGCGCTATGGCTACACCTTC. Translation: CASSLATGRYGYTF.

This clonotype was counted at least ten times. The V and J genes are TRBV30 and TRBJ2-2; possible D gene TRBD1, 5 bases. The germline V gene encodes CDR1 GTSNPN and CDR2 SVGIG (reference sequence). V was shortened by 2 bases and J by 4 bases, with 8 bases between the two germline ends. The CDR3 totals 13 residues. The DNA for the CDR3 is TGTGCCTGGAGTCTACAGGTCACCGGGGAGCTGTTTTTT. Translated: CAWSLQVTGELFF.

V gene TRBV6-2 or TRBV6-3 combines with J gene TRBJ2-7; a possible D gene is TRBD1 (6 bases). The V end lost 7 bases, the J end lost 5 bases, and 18 bases lay between the germline ends. The CDR3 runs 14 residues. CDR1 and CDR2 from the germline V gene are MNHEY and SVGEGT. CDR3 bases: TGTGCCAGCACCTATTTACAGGGTTCCAACGAGCAGTACTTC. Residues: CASTYLQGSNEQYF.

In its sample, this clonotype was seen a few times. This CDR3 reads CASSPTSHGYEQYF. In DNA form, the CDR3 reads TGTGCCAGCAGCCCTACCTCCCATGGGTACGAGCAGTACTTC. This rearrangement joins TRBV3-1 to TRBJ2-7; D is unresolved. This CDR3 comprises 14 residues. Germline CDR1 is LGHDT and CDR2 is YNNKEL (reference sequence). Deletions cut 4 bases from V and 4 bases from J, with 14 bases between.

The rearrangement links TRBV20-1 to TRBJ2-5, with a weak D call TRBD2 (6 bases). Germline CDR1 DFQATT, CDR2 SNEGSKA (reference sequence). This CDR3 has 13 residues. V dropped 6 bases and J dropped 1 base, with 12 bases sitting between them. CDR3 residues: CSATGDLQETQYF. Written as DNA, the CDR3 is TGCAGTGCCACGGGGGACCTCCAAGAGACCCAGTACTTC.